This T cell receptor beta chain was sequenced for a study of read filtering for tumor transcriptome and immune sequencing. The library was built from 400 ng RNA with molecular barcoded adaptors for alpha/delta and beta/gamma chains. TCRdb re-derived calls from the reads in MiXCR, one entry per CDR3 protein. The table has about 90,000 distinct CDR3 sequences, more than 9% seen once. At least ten counts were recorded for this clonotype. The target antigen is unknown. The CDR3 is made up of 15 amino acids. The trim removed 5 bases at V and 0 bases at J, leaving 6 bases unmatched. Germline assignment: CDR1 DFQATT and CDR2 SNEGSKA (reference sequence). Whole-study results and caveats: Sorted CD138-negative bone marrow cells were not purified T cells. About four fifths of IR-seq clonotypes had one read, totaling around 4% of reads; RNA-seq: approximately 73% and 42%.

The sequencing input was a population of CD138-negative cells sorted from bone marrow. The source is a donor aged 40 or older with multiple myeloma. This chain joins TRBV20-1 and TRBJ1-1; TRBD1 matches 10 bases. The CDR3 spells CSAPRTGGLNTEAFF. CDR3 nucleotide sequence: TGCAGTGCTCCCCGGACAGGGGGTTTGAACACTGAAGCTTTCTTT.